Many counts were recorded for the clone carrying this TCR beta chain. Antigen unknown. The sample originates from a study of response to subunit inactivated influenza vaccine. Study-level results: Each seasonal influenza vaccination recruits few new T cells, the authors suggested.

Germline V gives CDR1 MDHEN, CDR2 SYDVKM. The junction had 10 bases not matched to a gene; V was cut back by 5 bases and J by 7 bases. This CDR3 is 14 amino acids long. TCRdb reprocessed the RT-PCR reads via MiXCR and lists one record per CDR3 protein. This sample yields around 570,000 distinct CDR3 sequences, of which around 11% are seen a single time; 11% belongs to the top ten. This sample also belongs to another study, concerning T cells expressing NK-cell markers. That work adds: It was by 5'RACE template switching with UMIs that TCR beta cDNA was made. Repertoire data for TCR beta were derived from sorted T cells (CD3+CD56+NKG2C+, CD3+CD56+NKG2C- and CD3+CD56-NKG2C+). These clonotypes additionally ranked first within the CD3+CD56-NKG2C+ fraction of a few donors.

The material was PBMCs from blood, obtained on the day of vaccination. The chain couples TRBV28 to TRBJ2-7, with 8 nucleotides matching TRBD1. This clonotype originated in a man aged 50 to 60 who received an inactivated influenza vaccine. The CDR3 DNA sequence: TGTGCCAGCAGTCCGACAGGGGAGGCGAGGGAGCAGTACTTC. It specifies CASSPTGEAREQYF.